This T cell receptor beta chain was sequenced for a study of blood T cell repertoires in COVID-19. Across the whole study: Acute and convalescent COVID-19 specimens originated in the United States, Italy and Spain. The cDNA or gDNA used as material had been derived from T cells, B-cell-depleted T cells, or PBMCs.

From germline, CDR1 is PRHDT and CDR2 FYEKMQ (reference sequence). The CDR3 runs 16 residues. V was cut by 1 base and J by 1 base, with 14 bases left in between. Methods used by the authors: Estimation of nucleated cell counts relied on the amplification of reference gene primers. Assay used: immunoSEQ multiplex PCR; TCRdb lists only in-frame clones, some missing. The V and J calls and the clone size are those of that table, but D and trimming were determined from the DNA. The profile covers about 220,000 clones, with around 80% appearing a single time and roughly 4.6% taken by the ten largest. The genes are TRBV13 and TRBJ2-7, with a possible D match to TRBD1 (5 bases). Sequenced material: peripheral blood. The clonotype originates from an older woman who had recovered from COVID-19. This chain's CDR3 is CASSLESRVGSYEQYF. For the CDR3, the DNA is TGTGCCAGCAGCTTAGAGTCCAGGGTTGGATCCTACGAGCAGTACTTC.